The source of this T cell receptor beta chain is a study of blood T cell repertoires in COVID-19. Across the whole study: The United States, Italy and Spain were the sources of the acute and convalescent COVID-19 samples.

Trimming stripped 3 bases from V and 0 bases from J, with 15 bases between. CDR3 length: 16 amino acids. From germline, CDR1 is LGHNA and CDR2 YNFKEQ. The table came from immunoSEQ multiplex PCR; TCRdb's copy has only in-frame clones and leaves some out. The profile shows around 140,000 clones, 65% to 85% of them singletons. The genes are TRBV4-2 and TRBJ2-7; perhaps TRBD1 as D (6 bases). Sequencing was done on a sample of peripheral blood. The sequence was obtained from an older woman with acute or convalescent COVID-19. In DNA form, the CDR3 reads TGTGCCAGCAGCCAGACAGCACGGGACACCTCCTACGAGCAGTACTTC. This sequence encodes CASSQTARDTSYEQYF.